This TCR beta chain was retrieved from a study of T cell changes during pregnancy in multiple sclerosis. V shed 6 bases, J shed 1 base, and the junction held 4 bases outside the gene matches. The germline V gene encodes CDR1 ENHRY and CDR2 SYGVKD. CDR3 length: 14 amino acids. The protocol was immunoSEQ multiplex PCR, while the TCRdb copy is restricted to in-frame clones and leaves out a portion. The profile covers some 76,000 clones, with 80% to 95% appearing a single time and roughly 0.29% taken by the ten largest. The TCR sequence derives from a female donor with multiple sclerosis, enrolled in a pregnancy study. The specimen was CD4+ T cells from peripheral blood mononuclear cells, collected after pregnancy. This chain joins TRBV10-3 and TRBJ2-5; the match to TRBD2 covers 8 bases. In nucleotides, the CDR3 is TGTGCCATCAGAGCGGGAGCGGTCCAAGAGACCCAGTACTTC. Amino acid sequence: CAIRAGAVQETQYF.